The present T cell receptor (beta chain) was sequenced within a study of T cells in Graves' hyperthyroidism and ophthalmopathy. RNA transcripts were the template for amplifying TCR beta CDR3 regions. RT-PCR in the first round (using the HTBI primer set) targeted the TCR CDR3. TCRdb re-called the multiplex PCR reads through MiXCR, storing one row per CDR3 protein. The sample has 530,000 or so distinct CDR3 sequences, under 60% seen once. V was trimmed by 5 bases and J by 1 base, leaving 18 bases between them. Germline CDR1 is SGHAT and CDR2 is FQNNGV. This CDR3 has 18 amino acids. Findings and limits, study-wide: Within blood appeared most thyroid clonotypes that had expanded above 0.001.

A note on this clonotype: The antigen is not known.

The origin of this receptor is a woman younger than 30 with Graves' hyperthyroidism. Source material: peripheral blood or thyroid tissue (not recorded which). The chain joins TRBV11-2 to TRBJ2-6; D is possibly TRBD1 or TRBD2 (5 bases each). CDR3 nucleotide sequence: TGTGCCAGCAGCGCCCACCTGACGGGACGGTCTGGGGCCAACGTCCTGACTTTC. It translates to CASSAHLTGRSGANVLTF. The complete variable domain, with remaining parts taken from reference TRBV11-2 and TRBJ2-6, reads EAGVAQSPRYKIIEKRQSVAFWCNPISGHATLYWYQQILGQGPKLLIQFQNNGVVDDSQLPKDRFSAERLKGVDSTLKIQPAKLEDSAVYLCASSAHLTGRSGANVLTFGAGSRLTVL.